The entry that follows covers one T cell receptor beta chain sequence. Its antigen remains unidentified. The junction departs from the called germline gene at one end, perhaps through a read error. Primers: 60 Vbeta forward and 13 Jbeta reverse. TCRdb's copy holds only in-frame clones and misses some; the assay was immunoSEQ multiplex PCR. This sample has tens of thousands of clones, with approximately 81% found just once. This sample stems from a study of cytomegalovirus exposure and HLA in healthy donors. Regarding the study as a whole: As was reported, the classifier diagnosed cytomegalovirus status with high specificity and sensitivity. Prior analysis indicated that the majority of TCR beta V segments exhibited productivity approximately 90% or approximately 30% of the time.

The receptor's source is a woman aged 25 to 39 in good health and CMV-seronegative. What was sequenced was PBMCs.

The CDR3 DNA reads TGTGCCAGCAGCGTAGTATCGGGGGGCGCCTATGGCTCCACCTTC. The encoded protein is CASSVVSGGAYGSTF. This rearrangement joins TRBV9 to TRBJ1-2; D is perhaps TRBD1 (6 bases). The germline CDR1 and CDR2 sequences are SGDLS and YYNGEE. CDR3 length: 15 residues.